The entry below gives a single T cell receptor (beta chain) sequence along with its context. This CDR3 has 12 amino acids. CDR1 LGHNA and CDR2 YSLEER come from the germline V gene. V lost 7 bases and J lost 4, with 10 bases in between. The data belong to a study of blood T cell repertoires in COVID-19. Across the whole study: The samples span acute and convalescent COVID-19 from the United States, Italy and Spain. Nucleic acid was either cDNA or gDNA, and it came from T cells, B-cell-depleted T cells, or PBMCs.

As originally analysed: Nucleated cell number was recorded as an estimate derived from reference gene primer amplification. TCRdb's table, derived via immunoSEQ multiplex PCR, lists solely in-frame clones and lacks some. V and J calls and clone size are copied from that table; D and trimming were computed from the DNA. The sample lists approximately 240,000 clones; 87% were seen once. This receptor was identified in a woman between 18 and 29 years old who had recovered from COVID-19. Sequenced material: peripheral blood. This chain links TRBV4-3 with TRBJ1-2, with a tentative D call TRBD1 (6 bases). The CDR3 DNA follows: TGCGCCAGCACGGACAGAGGCTATGGCTACACCTTC. Translated, it gives CASTDRGYGYTF.